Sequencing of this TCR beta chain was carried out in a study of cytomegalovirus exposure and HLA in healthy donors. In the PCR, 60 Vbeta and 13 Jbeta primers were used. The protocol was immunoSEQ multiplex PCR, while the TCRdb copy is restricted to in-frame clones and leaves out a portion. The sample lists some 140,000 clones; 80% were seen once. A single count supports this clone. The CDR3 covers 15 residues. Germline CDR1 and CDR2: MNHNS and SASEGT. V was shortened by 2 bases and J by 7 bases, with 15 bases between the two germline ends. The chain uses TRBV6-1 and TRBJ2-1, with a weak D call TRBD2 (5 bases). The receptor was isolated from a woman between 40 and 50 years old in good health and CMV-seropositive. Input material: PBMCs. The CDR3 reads CASSEFGSGKNEQFF. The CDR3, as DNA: TGTGCCAGCAGTGAATTTGGGTCCGGGAAGAATGAGCAGTTCTTC.